This T cell receptor (beta chain) was observed in a study of tumor-infiltrating lymphocytes in primary liver carcinoma. Study information: These patients were men and women whose ages were 30 to 69 years.

The CDR3 is 14 residues long, ends included. Germline CDR1 and CDR2: SGHAT and FQNNGV. This clonotype has a handful of counts. Its antigen is undetermined. The CDR3 does not close with the conserved phenylalanine or tryptophan, likely indicating a read error. It is unclear where the CDR3 begins or ends on the DNA, so no DNA is shown, and the CDR3 is as TCRdb lists it. Unsorted whole blood yielded blood RNA, and germline DNA was extracted as well. Treatment-naive at the time, the patients had chronic HBV infection. Using a constant-region primer together with ProtoScript II reverse transcriptase, TCR beta cDNA was made from around 500 ng of total RNA. Three nested multiplex PCR rounds, a slightly modified ARM-PCR, produced the libraries for TCR beta. Running roughly 10 cycles apiece, the first two PCR rounds relied on TRBV1-TRBV30 forward primers together with a C-beta reverse primer. TCRdb re-derived calls from the multiplex PCR reads in MiXCR, one entry per CDR3 protein. Of 180,000 or so distinct CDR3 sequences detected, about 60% appear once; the ten largest clones hold 72%.

General observations from the study: Tumors had a top-250-clone fraction that was significantly higher than blood (p = 0.039). Lesser overlap characterized tumor-adjacent and tumor-blood pairs relative to tumor region pairs.

The chain links TRBV11-2 to TRBJ2-7. The receptor was derived from a man aged 40-49 years with primary liver carcinoma and hepatitis B virus infection. The sequencing sample was made of peripheral blood. CDR3: CASSSTDGAYEQYM.